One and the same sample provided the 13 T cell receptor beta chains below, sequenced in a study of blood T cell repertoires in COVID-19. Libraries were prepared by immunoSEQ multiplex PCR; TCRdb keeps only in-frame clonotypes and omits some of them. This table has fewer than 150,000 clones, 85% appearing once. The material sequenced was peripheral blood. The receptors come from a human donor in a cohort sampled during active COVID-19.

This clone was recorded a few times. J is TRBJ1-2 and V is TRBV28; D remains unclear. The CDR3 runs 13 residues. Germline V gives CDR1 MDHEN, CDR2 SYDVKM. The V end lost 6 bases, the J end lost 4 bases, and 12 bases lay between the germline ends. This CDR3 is CASSPTASYGYTF. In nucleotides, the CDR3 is TGTGCCAGCAGCCCGACTGCGTCCTATGGCTACACCTTC.

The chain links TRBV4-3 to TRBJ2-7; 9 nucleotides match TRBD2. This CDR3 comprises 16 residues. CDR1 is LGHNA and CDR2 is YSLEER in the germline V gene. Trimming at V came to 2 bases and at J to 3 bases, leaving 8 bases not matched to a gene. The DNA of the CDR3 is TGCGCCAGCAGCCAATCTGTAGCTAGCGGGATCTACGAGCAGTACTTC. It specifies CASSQSVASGIYEQYF.

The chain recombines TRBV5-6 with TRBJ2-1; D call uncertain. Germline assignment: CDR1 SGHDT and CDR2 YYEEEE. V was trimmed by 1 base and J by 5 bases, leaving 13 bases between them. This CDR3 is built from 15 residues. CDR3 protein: CASSLYRSANNEQFF. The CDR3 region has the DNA TGTGCCAGCAGCTTGTACCGGTCCGCAAACAATGAGCAGTTCTTC.

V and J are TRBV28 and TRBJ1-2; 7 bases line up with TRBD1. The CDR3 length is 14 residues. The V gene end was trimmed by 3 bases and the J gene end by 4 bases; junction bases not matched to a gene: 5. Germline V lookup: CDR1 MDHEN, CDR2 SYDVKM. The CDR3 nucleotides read TGTGCCAGCAGTTTGGGGGACAGCGTCTATGGCTACACCTTC. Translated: CASSLGDSVYGYTF.

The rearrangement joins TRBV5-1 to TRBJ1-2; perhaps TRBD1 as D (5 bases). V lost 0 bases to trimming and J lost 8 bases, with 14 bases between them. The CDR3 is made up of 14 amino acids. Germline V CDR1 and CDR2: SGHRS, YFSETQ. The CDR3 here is CASSLEGRVRGYTF. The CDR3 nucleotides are TGCGCCAGCAGCTTGGAGGGCAGGGTGAGGGGCTACACCTTC.

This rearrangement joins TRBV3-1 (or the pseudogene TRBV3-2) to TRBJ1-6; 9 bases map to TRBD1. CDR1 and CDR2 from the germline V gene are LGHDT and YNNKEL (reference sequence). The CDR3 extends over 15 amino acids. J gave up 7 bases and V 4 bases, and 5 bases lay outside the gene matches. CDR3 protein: CASSLRDRANSPLHF. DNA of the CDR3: TGTGCCAGCAGCCTAAGGGACAGGGCCAATTCACCCCTCCACTTT.

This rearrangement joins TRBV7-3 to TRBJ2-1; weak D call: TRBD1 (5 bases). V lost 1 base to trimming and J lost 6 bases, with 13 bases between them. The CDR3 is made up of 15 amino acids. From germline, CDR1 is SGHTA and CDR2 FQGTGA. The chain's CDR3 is CASSLIQGGGNEQFF. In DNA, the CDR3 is TGTGCCAGCAGCTTAATTCAGGGCGGCGGCAATGAGCAGTTCTTC.

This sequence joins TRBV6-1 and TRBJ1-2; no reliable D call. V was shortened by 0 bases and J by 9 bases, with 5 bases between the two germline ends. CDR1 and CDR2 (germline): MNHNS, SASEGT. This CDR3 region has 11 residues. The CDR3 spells CASSEALRYTF. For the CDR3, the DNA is TGTGCCAGCAGTGAAGCTCTTCGCTACACCTTC.

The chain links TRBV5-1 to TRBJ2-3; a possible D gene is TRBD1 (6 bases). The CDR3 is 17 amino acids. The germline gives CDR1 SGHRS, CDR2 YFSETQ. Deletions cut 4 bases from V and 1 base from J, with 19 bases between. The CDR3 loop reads CASSDLGGAGGTDTQYF. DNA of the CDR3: TGCGCCAGCAGCGACCTAGGTGGGGCAGGGGGCACAGATACGCAGTATTTT.

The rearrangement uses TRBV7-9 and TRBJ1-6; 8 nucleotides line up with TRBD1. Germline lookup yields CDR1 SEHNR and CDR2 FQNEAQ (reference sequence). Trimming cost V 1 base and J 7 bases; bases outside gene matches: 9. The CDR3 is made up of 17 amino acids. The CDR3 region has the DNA TGTGCCAGCAGCTTAGAAGACAGGGGCCTTGGCAATTCACCCCTCCACTTT. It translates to CASSLEDRGLGNSPLHF.

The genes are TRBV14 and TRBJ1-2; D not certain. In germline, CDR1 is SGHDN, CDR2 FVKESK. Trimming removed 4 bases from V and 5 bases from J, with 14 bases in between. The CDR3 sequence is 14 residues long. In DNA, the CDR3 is TGTGCCAGCAGCCCAGAGGCGGGTTATTATGGCTACACCTTC. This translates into CASSPEAGYYGYTF.

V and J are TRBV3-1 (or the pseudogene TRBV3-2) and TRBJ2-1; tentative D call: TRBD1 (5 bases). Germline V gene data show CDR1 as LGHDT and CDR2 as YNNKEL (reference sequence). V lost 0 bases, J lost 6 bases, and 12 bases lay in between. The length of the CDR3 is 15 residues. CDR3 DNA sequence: TGTGCCAGCAGCCAAGATCGGACAAGGGTCAATGAGCAGTTCTTC. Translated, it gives CASSQDRTRVNEQFF.

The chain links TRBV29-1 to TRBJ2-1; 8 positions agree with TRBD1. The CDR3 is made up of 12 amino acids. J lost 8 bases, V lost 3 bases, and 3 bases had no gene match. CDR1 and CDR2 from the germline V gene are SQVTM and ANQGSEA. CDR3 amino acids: CSVDQGADEQFF. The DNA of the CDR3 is TGCAGCGTTGATCAGGGGGCGGATGAGCAGTTCTTC.